This entry lists 29 T cell receptor beta chains sequenced from one sample in a study of blood T cell repertoires in COVID-19. The protocol was immunoSEQ multiplex PCR, while the TCRdb copy is restricted to in-frame clones and leaves out a portion. The sample gives roughly 170,000 clones, 85% to 90% of which show up once; roughly 20% is in the top ten. Material: peripheral blood. The receptors were sampled from a man between 65 and 80 years old with active or convalescent COVID-19.

The chain uses TRBV30 and TRBJ1-2, with 9 bases aligning to TRBD1. CDR3 length equals 14 residues. Germline CDR1 GTSNPN, CDR2 SVGIG (reference sequence). J gave up 5 bases and V 5 bases, and 9 bases lay outside the gene matches. This CDR3 reads CAWVHPGQGYGYTF. The CDR3 DNA is TGTGCCTGGGTACACCCGGGACAGGGATATGGCTACACCTTC.

This clone was seen only once. The rearrangement uses TRBV11-3 and TRBJ2-2, with 11 bases identical to TRBD2. Germline values: CDR1 SGHNT, CDR2 YENEEA. V gave up 1 base and J gave up 5 bases; unmatched junction bases: 6. The CDR3 length is 17 residues. DNA for the CDR3: TGTGCCAGCAGCTTAGGGTTTACTAGCGGGAGAACCGGGGAGCTGTTTTTT. This sequence encodes CASSLGFTSGRTGELFF.

The chain uses TRBV19 and TRBJ1-4; no clear D. Germline CDR1 is LNHDA and CDR2 is SQIVND (reference sequence). The CDR3 loop spans 13 amino acids. V lost 7 bases to trimming and J lost 8 bases, with 14 bases between them. CDR3: CASTEGLDEKLFF. The DNA for the CDR3 is TGTGCCAGTACCGAAGGACTGGACGAAAAACTGTTTTTT.

Written as DNA, the CDR3 is TGTGCCAGCAGCCGGATGACTAGCGGTCAAGATGAGCAGTTCTTC. Translation: CASSRMTSGQDEQFF. The chain joins TRBV5-4 to TRBJ2-1, with 9 bases matching TRBD2. V was clipped by 4 bases and J by 8 bases; unmatched bases: 10. CDR1 SGHNT and CDR2 YYREEE come from the germline V gene (reference sequence). The CDR3 covers 15 residues.

In this sample, this clone turned up a few times. The chain employs TRBV6-5 and TRBJ1-4; TRBD1 is a possible D gene (5 bases). The length of the CDR3 is 16 residues. Trimming shortened V by 0 bases and J by 3 bases, and 11 bases separated the two germline ends. Germline CDR1 reads MNHEY; CDR2 reads SVGAGI. The CDR3 region is CASSYSKGRANEKLFF. Written as DNA, the CDR3 is TGTGCCAGCAGTTACTCGAAGGGGAGGGCTAATGAAAAACTGTTTTTT.

The V call is TRBV7-6, the J call TRBJ2-2; TRBD2 aligns across 14 bases. V trimming: 3 bases; J trimming: 3 bases; junction bases outside the gene matches: 6. Germline V lookup: CDR1 SGHVS, CDR2 FNYEAQ. The CDR3 totals 18 residues. CDR3 sequence (DNA): TGTGCCAGCAGCTTGGGACTAGCGGGAGTCAGGGACACCGGGGAGCTGTTTTTT. Amino acid sequence: CASSLGLAGVRDTGELFF.

The chain employs TRBV28 and TRBJ2-6; weak D call: TRBD1 (5 bases). Per the germline V gene, CDR1 is MDHEN and CDR2 is SYDVKM. The CDR3 is made up of 15 amino acids. The V end was cut by 2 bases, the J end by 2 bases, with 7 bases between. The CDR3 DNA sequence: TGTGCCAGCAGTTTAGGGGCGACTGGGGCCAACGTCCTGACTTTC. It codes for CASSLGATGANVLTF.

This clone is a singleton in its sample. The rearrangement links TRBV20-1 to TRBJ2-7, with a weak D call TRBD1 (5 bases). V lost 3 bases to trimming and J lost 0 bases, with 9 bases between them. From germline, CDR1 is DFQATT and CDR2 SNEGSKA (reference sequence). The CDR3 has 13 amino acids. The CDR3 is CSASGQVSYEQYF. Written as DNA, the CDR3 is TGCAGTGCTAGTGGACAAGTCTCCTACGAGCAGTACTTC.

CDR3 amino acids: CATSDGVINYGYTF. The CDR3 DNA follows: TGTGCCACCAGTGACGGTGTTATTAACTATGGCTACACCTTC. The chain carries TRBV24-1 and TRBJ1-2; D gene unclear. The CDR3 extends over 14 amino acids. V lost 4 bases and J lost 1, with 9 bases in between. Germline V gene sequence: CDR1 KGHDR, CDR2 SFDVKD.

This chain joins TRBV5-6 and TRBJ1-4; the D is unclear. Trimming stripped 4 bases from V and 4 bases from J, with 14 bases between. The CDR3 loop spans 15 amino acids. In germline, CDR1 is SGHDT, CDR2 YYEEEE. The CDR3 coding sequence is TGTGCCAGCAGCAAACTCGGGTTGGGTAATGAAAAACTGTTTTTT. Its translation is CASSKLGLGNEKLFF.

The J gene is TRBJ1-3, the V gene TRBV7-2; D gene uncertain. Looked up from germline, CDR1 is SGHTA and CDR2 is FQGNSA. The ends were cut back, 11 bases at V and 3 bases at J, with 14 bases in the middle. The CDR3 is made up of 13 amino acids. The CDR3 loop is CADAVSDGNTIYF. In DNA form, the CDR3 reads TGTGCCGATGCAGTATCCGATGGAAACACCATATATTTT.

J is TRBJ1-6 and V is TRBV28, with TRBD1 identical over 7 bases. The CDR3 length is 15 residues. The trim removed 2 bases at V and 6 bases at J, leaving 4 bases unmatched. CDR1 and CDR2 from the germline V gene are MDHEN and SYDVKM. The CDR3 DNA is TGTGCCAGCAGTTTAGAGGGGGCCGGTAATTCACCCCTCCACTTT. Its protein is CASSLEGAGNSPLHF.

The CDR3 protein is CASSQDYRAAYGYTF. The CDR3 coding sequence is TGTGCCAGCAGCCAAGATTACAGGGCTGCCTATGGCTACACCTTC. The chain carries TRBV3-1 (or the pseudogene TRBV3-2) and TRBJ1-2; D might be TRBD1 (6 bases). The length of the CDR3 is 15 residues. Germline values: CDR1 LGHDT, CDR2 YNNKEL (reference sequence). V was trimmed by 0 bases and J by 4 bases, leaving 12 bases between them.

The rearrangement joins TRBV5-4 to TRBJ1-3, with TRBD1 as a possible D gene (6 bases). Germline loops: CDR1 SGHNT, CDR2 YYREEE (reference sequence). The CDR3 is 15 residues long. The ends were cut back, 5 bases at V and 0 bases at J, with 12 bases in the middle. The CDR3 DNA sequence: TGTGCCAGCAGTCCCGGACAGCGCTCTGGAAACACCATATATTTT. Translating it yields CASSPGQRSGNTIYF.

The gene calls are TRBV6-6 and TRBJ1-2; TRBD1 aligns across 7 bases. CDR3 length equals 15 residues. V dropped 2 bases and J dropped 4; count of bases not matched to a gene: 7. Germline lookup yields CDR1 MNHNY and CDR2 SVGAGI (reference sequence). The CDR3 is CASSYANRGGYGYTF. In DNA form, the CDR3 reads TGTGCCAGCAGTTACGCCAACAGGGGTGGCTATGGCTACACCTTC.

V usage is TRBV7-3 and J usage is TRBJ2-3, with 9 nucleotides matching TRBD2. V shed 1 base and J 5 bases; nucleotides not matched to a gene: 4. Germline CDR1 reads SGHTA; CDR2 reads FQGTGA. CDR3 length: 15 amino acids. CDR3 in amino acids: CASSLIAGAGDTQYF. CDR3 DNA sequence: TGTGCCAGCAGCTTAATAGCGGGAGCGGGAGATACGCAGTATTTT.

This chain joins TRBV19 and TRBJ1-1; maybe TRBD1 (5 bases). The V gene's germline CDR1 is LNHDA and CDR2 SQIVND (reference sequence). V was pared by 5 bases and J by 5 bases, with 21 bases between. This CDR3 has 16 amino acids. CDR3 nucleotide sequence: TGTGCCAGTAGTTACCCCCCGTTCGCAGGGAAGACTGAAGCTTTCTTT. Translation: CASSYPPFAGKTEAFF.

The rearrangement joins TRBV5-1 to TRBJ1-3, with D possibly being TRBD1 (6 bases). The germline gives CDR1 SGHRS, CDR2 YFSETQ. The CDR3 runs to 14 residues. V dropped 5 bases and J dropped 7 bases, with 16 bases sitting between them. The CDR3 bases are TGCGCCAGCAGAGACAGGACCCGAGGGAACACCATATATTTT. Translation gives CASRDRTRGNTIYF. Full variable domain (missing parts from reference TRBV5-1 and TRBJ1-3): KAGVTQTPRYLIKTRGQQVTLSCSPISGHRSVSWYQQTPGQGLQFLFEYFSETQRNKGNFPGRFSGRQFSNSRSEMNVSTLELGDSALYLCASRDRTRGNTIYFGEGSWLTVV.

The J gene is TRBJ1-1, the V gene TRBV6-5; TRBD1 matches 8 bases. The CDR3 runs 15 residues. The germline V gene has CDR1 MNHEY and CDR2 SVGAGI. V was pared by 0 bases and J by 4 bases, with 4 bases of the junction left unmatched. CDR3: CASSYSTGVVTEAFF. The CDR3 region has the DNA TGTGCCAGCAGTTACTCGACAGGGGTGGTCACTGAAGCTTTCTTT.

This chain uses TRBV5-1 with TRBJ2-7, with D perhaps matching TRBD1 (6 bases). The germline gives CDR1 SGHRS, CDR2 YFSETQ. The germline V and J ends were trimmed by 0 bases and 7 bases, with 14 bases remaining between them. The CDR3 is 14 amino acids. The CDR3 protein is CASSLVAGVDEQYF. In DNA form, the CDR3 reads TGCGCCAGCAGCTTGGTGGCAGGGGTTGATGAGCAGTACTTC.

J is TRBJ1-3 and V is TRBV6-6, with TRBD1 matching 10 bases. The CDR3 length is 17 residues. CDR1 and CDR2 (germline): MNHNY, SVGAGI (reference sequence). Unmatched junction bases numbered 7, after V lost 5 bases and J lost 0 bases. This chain's CDR3 is CASSLRDRGYSGNTIYF. The CDR3 nucleotides are TGTGCCAGCAGTCTCCGGGACAGGGGCTACTCTGGAAACACCATATATTTT.

This chain connects TRBV9 to TRBJ1-2; 8 nucleotides line up with TRBD1. The CDR3 sequence is 14 residues long. Germline CDR1 and CDR2: SGDLS and YYNGEE. V lost 4 bases and J lost 6; bases outside the gene matches: 8. The DNA of the CDR3 is TGTGCCAGCAGCCCTCGACAGGGGAGGGATGGCTACACCTTC. This sequence encodes CASSPRQGRDGYTF.

This sequence joins TRBV5-1 and TRBJ2-7, with TRBD2 matching over 12 bases. This CDR3 comprises 15 residues. Germline loops: CDR1 SGHRS, CDR2 YFSETQ. The trim removed 4 bases at V and 1 base at J, leaving 3 bases unmatched. The CDR3 here is CASSATSGRSYEQYF. Here the CDR3 DNA reads TGCGCCAGCAGCGCCACTAGCGGGAGGTCCTACGAGCAGTACTTC.

This chain uses TRBV5-6 with TRBJ1-2; D remains ambiguous. V lost 1 base and J 0 bases, leaving 7 bases between the germline ends. The germline V gene encodes CDR1 SGHDT and CDR2 YYEEEE. The CDR3 consists of 14 residues. CDR3 nucleotides: TGTGCCAGCAGCTTGTGGGGAGCTAACTATGGCTACACCTTC. Protein product: CASSLWGANYGYTF.

This chain connects TRBV30 to TRBJ2-2; D may be TRBD1 (6 bases). Germline lookup yields CDR1 GTSNPN and CDR2 SVGIG (reference sequence). The V and J ends lost 2 bases and 1 base respectively, with 11 bases between them. CDR3 length equals 15 residues. The CDR3 nucleotides read TGTGCCTGGAGTTTCCAGACAGGGAACACCGGGGAGCTGTTTTTT. Its translation is CAWSFQTGNTGELFF.

The chain has TRBV5-1 and TRBJ2-1; 10 nucleotides align to TRBD2. Trimming cost V 0 bases and J 6 bases; bases outside gene matches: 0. The CDR3 is 14 amino acids. The germline V gene encodes CDR1 SGHRS and CDR2 YFSETQ. This chain's CDR3 is CASSLVAGGNEQFF. The CDR3 bases are TGCGCCAGCAGCTTGGTAGCGGGGGGCAATGAGCAGTTCTTC.

This sequence joins TRBV5-1 and TRBJ2-1, with 13 nucleotides matching TRBD2. With V trimmed by 0 bases and J by 3 bases, 6 bases remained unmatched. The germline gives CDR1 SGHRS, CDR2 YFSETQ. CDR3 size: 18 residues. As DNA, the CDR3 is TGCGCCAGCAGCTTGGCAATAGGACTAGCGGGAGACTACAATGAGCAGTTCTTC. This encodes CASSLAIGLAGDYNEQFF.

The V call is TRBV5-1, the J call TRBJ1-4; 9 bases fit TRBD1. The ends lost 4 bases at V and 2 bases at J; junction bases unmatched: 6. The germline V gene has CDR1 SGHRS and CDR2 YFSETQ. CDR3 length: 16 residues. The CDR3 bases are TGCGCCAGCAGCGGGGGACAGGGTCGGACTAATGAAAAACTGTTTTTT. This encodes CASSGGQGRTNEKLFF. Full variable domain (remainder filled in from reference TRBV5-1 and TRBJ1-4): KAGVTQTPRYLIKTRGQQVTLSCSPISGHRSVSWYQQTPGQGLQFLFEYFSETQRNKGNFPGRFSGRQFSNSRSEMNVSTLELGDSALYLCASSGGQGRTNEKLFFGSGTQLSVL.

This clone was recorded only once. The chain employs TRBV5-4 and TRBJ2-5; the D gene is possibly TRBD1 (6 bases). The DNA end is a closer match to TRBJ2-7, so the J assignment may be wrong. CDR1 and CDR2 (germline): SGHNT, YYREEE (reference sequence). The CDR3 consists of 14 residues. The CDR3, as DNA: TGTGCCAGCAGCTTGGGACAGGACTCCTACGAGCAGTACTTC. It is translated as CASSLGQDSYEQYF.